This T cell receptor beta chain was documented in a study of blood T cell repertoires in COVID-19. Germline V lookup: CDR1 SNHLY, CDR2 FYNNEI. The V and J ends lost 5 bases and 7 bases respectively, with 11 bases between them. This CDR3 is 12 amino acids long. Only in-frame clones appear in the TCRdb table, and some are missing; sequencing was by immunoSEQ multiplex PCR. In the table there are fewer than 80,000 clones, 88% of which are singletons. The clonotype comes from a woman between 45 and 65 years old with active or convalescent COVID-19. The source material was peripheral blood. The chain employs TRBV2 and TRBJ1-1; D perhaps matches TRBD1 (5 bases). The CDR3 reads CASSSWTSEAFF. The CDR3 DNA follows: TGTGCCAGCAGTTCCTGGACAAGTGAAGCTTTCTTT.